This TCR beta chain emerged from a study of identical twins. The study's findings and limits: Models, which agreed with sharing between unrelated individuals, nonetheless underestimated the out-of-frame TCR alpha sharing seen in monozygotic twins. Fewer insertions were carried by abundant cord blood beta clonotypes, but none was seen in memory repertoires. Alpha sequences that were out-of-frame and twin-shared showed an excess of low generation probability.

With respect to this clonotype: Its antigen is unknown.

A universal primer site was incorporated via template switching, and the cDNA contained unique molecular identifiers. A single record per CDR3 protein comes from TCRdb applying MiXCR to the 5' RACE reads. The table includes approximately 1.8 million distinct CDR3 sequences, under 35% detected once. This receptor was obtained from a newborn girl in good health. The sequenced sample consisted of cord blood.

The DNA of the CDR3 is TGTGCCAGCAGCGTTGCAGGGGAGGGCAATCAGCCCCAGCATTTT. This translates into CASSVAGEGNQPQHF. The chain joins TRBV9 to TRBJ1-5; a possible D gene is TRBD1 (6 bases). This CDR3 has 15 residues. V lost 2 bases and J 2 bases, leaving 11 bases between the germline ends. CDR1 is SGDLS, CDR2 YYNGEE, per germline.